This note documents a single T cell receptor (beta chain) sequence. The source of the sample is a study of blood T cell repertoires in COVID-19. The overall study: The United States, Italy and Spain supplied acute and convalescent COVID-19 samples.

Losses at the gene ends were 4 bases for V and 6 bases for J; bases not matched to a gene: 7. The CDR3 consists of 14 residues. Germline assignment: CDR1 LGHNT and CDR2 FRNRAP. Original data processing: Amplification of reference gene primers was used by the study to estimate nucleated cell counts. Here immunoSEQ multiplex PCR was the method, and the copy in TCRdb shows in-frame clones only, minus some. From that table come the V and J calls and clone size; the DNA was used to work out D and trimming. Of some 290,000 clones in the sample, approximately 87% were seen once. The chain employs TRBV12-5 and TRBJ1-1, with TRBD1 matching 8 bases. The TCR was taken from a man in his 60s who had recovered from COVID-19. Source material: peripheral blood. The CDR3 nucleotides are TGTGCTAGTGGTTGGGGACAGGTGGGGGCTGAAGCTTTCTTT. Protein product: CASGWGQVGAEAFF.